This is a list of T cell receptor beta chains from one sample in a study of T cell responses to AZD1222 COVID-19 vaccine. Sequencing used immunoSEQ multiplex PCR; TCRdb keeps in-frame clones, though not all of them. Seen here are 160,000 or so clones, 92% observed once, and the top ten hold under 1.2%. Source: peripheral blood, taken 28 days after the second AZD1222 dose. Source of these receptors: an adult who received the AZD1222 COVID-19 vaccine. CDR3s leave out the opening cysteine and the closing phenylalanine or tryptophan. A D gene is named only where the DNA matches it firmly.

j_call | v_call | d_call | cdr3_aa
TRBJ2-3 | TRBV28 | TRBD2 | ASNERGDTQY
TRBJ1-1 | TRBV5-5 | NA | ASRPGPNTEAF
TRBJ2-3 | TRBV10-3 | TRBD1 | AISNPGQGTDTQY
TRBJ1-5 | TRBV2 | NA | ASRPTRFGQPQH
TRBJ1-1 | TRBV2 | NA | ASSLNYNEAF
TRBJ1-1 | TRBV20-1 | TRBD1 | SASQGARTEAF
TRBJ1-3 | TRBV7-3 | NA | ASSLTAGNTIY
TRBJ1-2 | TRBV4-1 | TRBD1 | ASSQDLTGTPFGYT
TRBJ1-1 | TRBV7-2 | TRBD1 | ASSPDRGYPEAF
TRBJ1-2 | TRBV6-5 | NA | ASRPQARGGYT
TRBJ1-2 | TRBV9 | NA | ASSRTYGYT
TRBJ2-5 | TRBV4-1 | NA | ASSFNEEETQY
TRBJ2-7 | TRBV19 | NA | ASSPGRGYEQY
TRBJ2-1 | TRBV12-3/TRBV12-4 | NA | ASSEGNEQF
TRBJ1-3 | TRBV7-2 | NA | ASSLAASGNTIY
TRBJ1-2 | TRBV7-9 | TRBD1 | ASSPMTGNGYT
TRBJ2-1 | TRBV4-1 | TRBD2 | ASSQSPGLATNEQF
TRBJ1-1 | TRBV18 | NA | ASSPYQKNTEAF
TRBJ1-6 | TRBV6-5 | NA | ASSLGRALYNSPLH
TRBJ1-1 | TRBV2 | NA | ASSERIEAF
TRBJ2-3 | TRBV9 | NA | ASSVAGIYTDTQY
TRBJ1-5 | TRBV6-5 | TRBD1 | ASSYGTGSNQPQH
TRBJ1-5 | TRBV15 | NA | ATSSPTVLSNQPQH
TRBJ1-3 | TRBV11-2 | TRBD1 | ASTGQTSGNTIY
TRBJ1-1 | TRBV3-1/TRBV3-2 | NA | ASSLKPGRTTEAF
TRBJ2-7 | TRBV7-9 | NA | ASSFPPLYEQY
TRBJ1-1 | TRBV5-6 | NA | ASSWAGGNTEAF
TRBJ1-5 | TRBV2 | NA | ASSGQRNQPQH
TRBJ1-1 | TRBV6-5 | NA | ASSAEVNTEAF
TRBJ1-2 | TRBV18 | NA | ASSLSLQGLGDYGYT
TRBJ2-4 | TRBV14 | NA | ASSQFRDGGLAKNIQY
TRBJ1-5 | TRBV2 | TRBD1 | ASSQQGADQPQH
TRBJ2-2 | TRBV10-3 | NA | ASGTPTGELF
TRBJ1-1 | TRBV27 | TRBD1 | ASSPGGKTEAF
TRBJ1-2 | TRBV4-1 | NA | ASSQVTAYGYT
TRBJ2-2 | TRBV10-3 | TRBD1 | AIGGDRGHLNTGELF
TRBJ1-2 | TRBV2 | TRBD1 | ASLGTGEPMWGYT
TRBJ2-5 | TRBV5-1 | NA | ASSLRGRTGRGAEETQY
TRBJ1-2 | TRBV6-5 | NA | ASIQTATNYGYT
TRBJ1-5 | TRBV30 | NA | AWRPGFGNQPQH
TRBJ1-6 | TRBV9 | NA | ASSLGGSYSPLH
TRBJ2-4 | TRBV30 | TRBD1 | AWEGASIAKNIQY